This record covers a single TCR beta chain. Assay used: immunoSEQ multiplex PCR; TCRdb lists only in-frame clones, some missing. Altogether 90,000 to 100,000 clones are present, roughly 90% being singletons, with the ten largest covering more than 15%. The data are from a study of T cell responses to AZD1222 COVID-19 vaccine. There are 11 residues in the CDR3. Germline CDR1 reads KGHSH; CDR2 reads LQKENI. Trimming removed 5 bases at V and 7 bases at J, with 6 bases between. V usage is TRBV18 and J usage is TRBJ2-1; no firm D call. This clonotype originated in an adult who received the AZD1222 COVID-19 vaccine. The sequencing used peripheral blood, collected 28 days after the second AZD1222 dose. The CDR3 sequence: CASSARNEQFF. Here the CDR3 DNA reads TGTGCCAGCTCAGCCAGGAATGAGCAGTTCTTC.